The following is a T cell receptor (beta chain) sequence with its context. This sample is part of a study of control samples from healthy donors and cancer patients. Per germline, CDR1 ENHRY and CDR2 SYGVKD. The germline V and J ends were trimmed by 10 bases and 0 bases, with 12 bases remaining between them. The CDR3 is 13 amino acids. Assay: immunoSEQ multiplex PCR; the TCRdb copy retains only in-frame clones and omits some. The data contain roughly 120,000 clones, roughly 91% of them singletons. The V and J genes are TRBV10-3 and TRBJ1-1, with D uncertain. Sequenced sample: PBMCs. The sequence was collected from a man between 50 and 59 years old with head and neck cancer. The CDR3 DNA is TGTGCCAGCCGAGGGTTTATGAACACTGAAGCTTTCTTT. Its protein is CASRGFMNTEAFF.